A single sample is the source of the 18 T cell receptor beta chains below, sequenced in a study of human T cells and chemical hapten exposure. Time point in this sample: patch test 1, 2 weeks after DPC sensitization. Treatment reported: therapeutic diphenylcyclopropenone sensitization with weekly scalp DPC. TCRdb redid the calling of the RACE reads with MiXCR, one entry per CDR3 protein. Counted here are more than 70,000 distinct CDR3 sequences, 10% to 15% occurring once; the ten biggest clones make up around 3.2%. The sequencing used whole blood, collected in connection with sensitization to the hapten diphenylcyclopropenone (DPC). All receptors come from a woman aged 55-69 years with alopecia areata. Some clones in this sample may be carry-over from other donors' samples.

This clonotype has a handful of counts. The genes are TRBV7-9 and TRBJ1-1; 10 bases agree with TRBD1. Germline values: CDR1 SEHNR, CDR2 FQNEAQ (reference sequence). The CDR3 covers 16 residues. V shed 3 bases, J shed 1 base, and the junction held 5 bases outside the gene matches. The CDR3 region has the DNA TGTGCCAGCAGCTTGGGACAGGGGAGAGGGAACACTGAAGCTTTCTTT. This translates into CASSLGQGRGNTEAFF.

This clonotype was seen ten or more times. CDR3 region: CASSPPGGLHNEQFF. DNA for the CDR3: TGTGCCAGCAGCCCACCGGGGGGGCTACACAATGAGCAGTTCTTC. V gene TRBV7-2 combines with J gene TRBJ2-1, with 8 bases identical to TRBD2. The CDR3 has 15 amino acids. Germline loops: CDR1 SGHTA, CDR2 FQGNSA. Unmatched junction bases numbered 8, after V lost 5 bases and J lost 5 bases.

This clonotype was counted ten times or more. The chain employs TRBV5-1 and TRBJ2-1; 14 positions agree with TRBD2. The V gene's germline CDR1 is SGHRS and CDR2 YFSETQ. Trimming removed 2 bases from V and 4 bases from J; junction bases left unmatched: 5. The CDR3 runs to 17 residues. DNA for the CDR3: TGCGCCAGCAGCTTTATGGGACTAGCGGGGGTGTACAATGAGCAGTTCTTC. Its protein is CASSFMGLAGVYNEQFF.

In this sample, this clonotype turned up many times. The chain employs TRBV7-6 and TRBJ2-5; D gene unclear. Germline V CDR1 and CDR2: SGHVS, FNYEAQ. The CDR3 totals 13 residues. V was shortened by 5 bases and J by 7 bases, with 14 bases between the two germline ends. The CDR3 DNA sequence: TGTGCCAGCAGCAACGGTCCTTTCCGGACCCAGTACTTC. It encodes CASSNGPFRTQYF.

The table lists this clonotype with a few counts. V is TRBV5-1 and J is TRBJ2-3, with a possible D match to TRBD2 (6 bases). CDR1 and CDR2 from the germline V gene are SGHRS and YFSETQ. CDR3 length: 17 amino acids. The V end lost 5 bases, the J end lost 8 bases, and 27 bases lay between the germline ends. CDR3 region: CASSMGPSAGRSGTQYF. The CDR3 nucleotides read TGCGCCAGCAGTATGGGGCCCTCAGCGGGCCGTTCTGGTACGCAGTATTTT.

This clonotype showed up just a few times. CDR3 region: CATSDPGGAADEQFF. DNA of the CDR3: TGTGCCACCAGTGATCCAGGGGGCGCAGCCGATGAGCAGTTCTTC. V gene TRBV24-1 combines with J gene TRBJ2-1; 8 positions match TRBD1. With 3 bases clipped from V and 8 bases from J, the junction kept 8 bases outside the gene matches. There are 15 residues in the CDR3. The germline V gene has CDR1 KGHDR and CDR2 SFDVKD.

The DNA for the CDR3 is TGTGCCTGGAGTGTACGCGCCCGGCTAGCGGGGGGTCCATCTAGCACAGATACGCAGTATTTT. Residues: CAWSVRARLAGGPSSTDTQYF. The chain carries TRBV30 and TRBJ2-3, with 11 bases matching TRBD2. Per the germline V gene, CDR1 is GTSNPN and CDR2 is SVGIG (reference sequence). V trimming: 0 bases; J trimming: 0 bases; junction bases outside the gene matches: 17. This CDR3 spans 21 amino acids.

The rearrangement joins TRBV6-5 to TRBJ2-7, with a possible D match to TRBD1 (6 bases). Trimming took off 11 bases at V and 6 bases at J, with 17 bases between the two ends. Per germline, CDR1 MNHEY and CDR2 SVGAGI. This CDR3 contains 12 residues. Written as DNA, the CDR3 is TGTGCCGCCTCGGACAGCCAGGGCGAGCAGTACTTC. This sequence encodes CAASDSQGEQYF.

This clonotype was recorded many times. The chain recombines TRBV2 with TRBJ2-6; a possible D gene is TRBD2 (6 bases). Germline V gene sequence: CDR1 SNHLY, CDR2 FYNNEI. Trimming left V 4 bases short and J 1 base short, with 11 bases between. The CDR3 loop spans 16 amino acids. CDR3 in DNA: TGTGCCAGCAGTGGCTCAGGGAGGTCTGGGGCCAACGTCCTGACTTTC. It translates to CASSGSGRSGANVLTF. Based on the CDR3 plus reference TRBV2 and TRBJ2-6, the full variable domain is EPEVTQTPSHQVTQMGQEVILRCVPISNHLYFYWYRQILGQKVEFLVSFYNNEISEKSEIFDDQFSVERPDGSNFTLKIRSTKLEDSAMYFCASSGSGRSGANVLTFGAGSRLTVL.

This clonotype appeared a few times. The rearrangement joins TRBV7-3 to TRBJ2-5; D uncertain. Germline V gene lookup returns CDR1 SGHTA and CDR2 FQGTGA. This CDR3 region has 14 residues. V was clipped by 0 bases and J by 1 base, with 6 bases between them. CDR3: CASSLTGIQETQYF. The DNA for the CDR3 is TGTGCCAGCAGCTTAACGGGCATCCAAGAGACCCAGTACTTC.

The chain has TRBV20-1 and TRBJ2-2; TRBD1 agrees at 9 bases. The CDR3 contains 15 residues. The trim removed 6 bases at V and 6 bases at J, leaving 11 bases unmatched. Looked up from germline, CDR1 is DFQATT and CDR2 is SNEGSKA (reference sequence). The CDR3 region has the DNA TGCAGTGCCCGCACAGGGGGCTCTAGCTCCGGGGAGCTGTTTTTT. Translation: CSARTGGSSSGELFF.

The V and J genes are TRBV29-1 and TRBJ2-1; D not resolved. The CDR3 is made up of 12 amino acids. Germline assignment: CDR1 SQVTM and CDR2 ANQGSEA. V lost 0 bases to trimming and J lost 14 bases, with 14 bases between them. The CDR3 DNA sequence: TGCAGCGTTGAAGATAATCTAGGGAAGAAGTTCTTC. Its protein product is CSVEDNLGKKFF.

The table lists this clonotype with many counts. The chain has TRBV20-1 and TRBJ1-5; no clear D. CDR1 and CDR2 from the germline V gene are DFQATT and SNEGSKA (reference sequence). Trimming took off 1 base at V and 0 bases at J, with 7 bases between the two ends. This CDR3 contains 14 residues. The CDR3 loop reads CSARVSYSNQPQHF. In DNA, the CDR3 is TGCAGTGCTAGAGTCAGTTATAGCAATCAGCCCCAGCATTTT.

The rearrangement joins TRBV28 to TRBJ1-5; D call uncertain. This CDR3 is built from 14 residues. V was cut by 6 bases and J by 4 bases, with 13 bases left in between. The germline V gene encodes CDR1 MDHEN and CDR2 SYDVKM. In DNA form, the CDR3 reads TGTGCCAGCAGCTTCCCGATCTTAAATCAGCCCCAGCATTTT. This sequence encodes CASSFPILNQPQHF. The full variable domain, its missing parts supplied by reference TRBV28 and TRBJ1-5, is DVKVTQSSRYLVKRTGEKVFLECVQDMDHENMFWYRQDPGLGLRLIYFSYDVKMKEKGDIPEGYSVSREKKERFSLILESASTNQTSMYLCASSFPILNQPQHFGDGTRLSIL.

This clonotype was seen many times. The V and J genes are TRBV6-5 and TRBJ1-6; D not certain. This CDR3 has 15 amino acids. Trimming took off 4 bases at V and 7 bases at J, with 14 bases between the two ends. Germline CDR1 MNHEY, CDR2 SVGAGI. Written as DNA, the CDR3 is TGTGCCAGCAGTTCGTGGGCAGGTCTCAATTCACCCCTCCACTTT. Translating it yields CASSSWAGLNSPLHF.

The J gene is TRBJ2-7, the V gene TRBV10-3; tentative D call: TRBD2 (5 bases). CDR1 is ENHRY, CDR2 SYGVKD, per germline. The CDR3 contains 14 residues. V lost 6 bases and J lost 5, with 17 bases in between. CDR3 protein: CAISPAGQTNEQYF. The CDR3 coding sequence is TGTGCCATCAGCCCGGCGGGCCAGACCAACGAGCAGTACTTC.

This clonotype was detected many times. The genes are TRBV11-2 and TRBJ1-2, with D uncertain. Germline V CDR1 and CDR2: SGHAT, FQNNGV. V shed 1 base and J shed 5 bases, with 14 bases lying between them. The length of the CDR3 is 15 residues. CDR3: CASSLGVRAVYGYTF. For the CDR3, the DNA is TGTGCCAGCAGCTTAGGTGTTCGGGCCGTTTATGGCTACACCTTC. Complete variable domain (other parts from reference TRBV11-2 and TRBJ1-2): EAGVAQSPRYKIIEKRQSVAFWCNPISGHATLYWYQQILGQGPKLLIQFQNNGVVDDSQLPKDRFSAERLKGVDSTLKIQPAKLEDSAVYLCASSLGVRAVYGYTFGSGTRLTVV.

In this sample, this clonotype turned up many times. This chain uses TRBV9 with TRBJ1-2, with 8 bases identical to TRBD1. CDR1 is SGDLS, CDR2 YYNGEE, per germline. The CDR3 contains 15 residues. Germline trimming cut 0 bases from V and 5 bases from J; bases unmatched to any gene: 6. CDR3 protein: CASSVGSGGDYGYTF. DNA for the CDR3: TGTGCCAGCAGCGTAGGATCAGGGGGCGATTATGGCTACACCTTC. The whole variable domain, remainder taken from reference TRBV9 and TRBJ1-2, is DSGVTQTPKHLITATGQRVTLRCSPRSGDLSVYWYQQSLDQGLQFLIQYYNGEERAKGNILERFSAQQFPDLHSELNLSSLELGDSALYFCASSVGSGGDYGYTFGSGTRLTVV.